The 13 T cell receptor beta chains below come from one sample, sequenced in a study of T cell responses to AZD1222 COVID-19 vaccine (dated by TCRdb to the early 2020s). The receptor library was made with the immunoSEQ multiplex PCR assay. Here the immuneACCESS table is served through TCRdb, limited to in-frame sequences with V and J called. Missing clones are a known gap in these copies; in checked studies unresolved V genes cover under half, and the rest lacks a known reason. This sample is represented by more than 80,000 clones; 90% of them were singletons. The ten top clones hold 8% of the sample. Reading the label with the study, this specimen's time point is: about 28 days (+/-7) after the second vaccine dose. The material was peripheral blood, obtained 28 days after the second AZD1222 dose. The receptors shown here come from an adult who received the AZD1222 COVID-19 vaccine.

This clone came up a few times. Distinct nucleotide sequences in the sample also encode this CDR3. The chain carries TRBV5-8 and TRBJ1-3, with D perhaps matching TRBD1 (6 bases). The CDR3 has 16 residues. V was pared by 4 bases and J by 0 bases, with 14 bases between. Germline V gene lookup returns CDR1 SGHTS and CDR2 YDEGEE. The CDR3 here is CASSPPRGNSGNTIYF. The CDR3, as DNA: TGTGCCAGCAGCCCCCCCAGGGGCAACTCTGGAAACACCATATATTTT.

The rearrangement joins TRBV7-9 to TRBJ2-2, with D possibly TRBD2 on 6 matching bases. This CDR3 region has 17 residues. Trimming took off 1 base at V and 0 bases at J, with 12 bases between the two ends. In germline, CDR1 is SEHNR, CDR2 FQNEAQ (reference sequence). CDR3 sequence (DNA): TGTGCCAGCAGCTTAGTGGGGCGGGAACCGAACACCGGGGAGCTGTTTTTT. Its protein is CASSLVGREPNTGELFF.

This sequence joins TRBV6-5 and TRBJ1-4; D unclear. V was shortened by 2 bases and J by 8 bases, with 15 bases between the two germline ends. Germline values: CDR1 MNHEY, CDR2 SVGAGI. CDR3 length: 15 amino acids. CDR3 amino acids: CASSYGVEVGEKLFF. In DNA form, the CDR3 reads TGTGCCAGCAGTTACGGCGTTGAGGTCGGCGAAAAACTGTTTTTT.

Here the CDR3 DNA reads TGCGCCAGCAGCCAAGGGGCAGATTGGGCTAATGAAAAACTGTTTTTT. This codes for CASSQGADWANEKLFF. The V call is TRBV4-1, the J call TRBJ1-4; D is unresolved. The CDR3 has 16 residues. V shed 1 base and J shed 3 bases, with 12 bases lying between them. Germline V gives CDR1 MGHRA, CDR2 YSYEKL.

CDR3 DNA sequence: TGTGCCAGCAGCCCGACAGATCCTCTTAACTATGGCTACACCTTC. This translates into CASSPTDPLNYGYTF. The gene calls are TRBV5-4 and TRBJ1-2, with D perhaps matching TRBD1 (5 bases). Germline V gene data show CDR1 as SGHNT and CDR2 as YYREEE (reference sequence). V was pared by 4 bases and J by 1 base, with 14 bases between. This CDR3 spans 15 amino acids.

This clone was observed once. The rearrangement joins TRBV7-9 to TRBJ2-3, with D perhaps being TRBD1 or TRBD2 (5 bases each). The CDR3 covers 14 residues. Trimming took 3 bases from V and 4 from J, leaving 11 bases between them. The germline CDR1 and CDR2 sequences are SEHNR and FQNEAQ (reference sequence). For the CDR3, the DNA is TGTGCCAGCAGCTTGCTAGAGGGGTCAGATACGCAGTATTTT. As protein: CASSLLEGSDTQYF. The entire variable domain, with the rest obtained from reference TRBV7-9 and TRBJ2-3, is as follows: DTGVSQNPRHKITKRGQNVTFRCDPISEHNRLYWYRQTLGQGPEFLTYFQNEAQLEKSRLLSDRFSAERPKGSFSTLEIQRTEQGDSAMYLCASSLLEGSDTQYFGPGTRLTVL.

The CDR3 DNA sequence: TGTGCCAGTAGCCCGCTCACCGGGGAGCTGTTTTTT. It codes for CASSPLTGELFF. The V and J genes are TRBV19 and TRBJ2-2, with unresolved D. The CDR3 has 12 amino acids. Trimming shortened V by 6 bases and J by 4 bases, and 6 bases separated the two germline ends. Germline CDR1 reads LNHDA; CDR2 reads SQIVND (reference sequence).

On this clone itself: Distinct nucleotide sequences in the sample also encode this CDR3. The gene calls are TRBV7-9 and TRBJ1-2; D unclear. CDR1 and CDR2 (germline): SEHNR, FQNEAQ (reference sequence). The CDR3 totals 12 residues. V was cut by 5 bases and J by 2 bases, with 6 bases left in between. DNA for the CDR3: TGTGCCAGCAGCCCGGGAAACTATGGCTACACCTTC. Its protein is CASSPGNYGYTF.

This chain uses TRBV6-5 with TRBJ2-1, with 8 nucleotides matching TRBD2. V was clipped by 5 bases and J by 5 bases; unmatched bases: 5. Germline V CDR1 and CDR2: MNHEY, SVGAGI. There are 14 residues in the CDR3. This CDR3 reads CASSPLAVNNEQFF. DNA for the CDR3: TGTGCCAGCAGTCCACTAGCGGTCAACAATGAGCAGTTCTTC.

The chain employs TRBV19 and TRBJ1-5; no reliable D call. Trimming took off 6 bases at V and 4 bases at J, with 7 bases between the two ends. In germline, CDR1 is LNHDA, CDR2 SQIVND (reference sequence). The CDR3 contains 12 residues. CDR3 protein: CASRRANQPQHF. For the CDR3, the DNA is TGTGCCAGTAGGCGTGCTAATCAGCCCCAGCATTTT.

V gene TRBV6-1 combines with J gene TRBJ1-6, with D uncertain. V was clipped by 2 bases and J by 7 bases, with 15 bases between them. The CDR3 is made up of 16 amino acids. Germline lookup yields CDR1 MNHNS and CDR2 SASEGT. CDR3 sequence: CASSEMVGPGNSPLHF. As DNA, the CDR3 is TGTGCCAGCAGTGAAATGGTTGGCCCCGGAAATTCACCCCTCCACTTT.

This sequence joins TRBV12-3 or TRBV12-4 and TRBJ2-5; no reliable D call. This CDR3 is built from 12 residues. Trimming took off 5 bases at V and 3 bases at J, with 7 bases between the two ends. The CDR3 here is CASSLAKETQYF. The CDR3, as DNA: TGTGCCAGCAGTCTGGCAAAAGAGACCCAGTACTTC.

The genes are TRBV2 and TRBJ2-3; no clear D. Trimming stripped 3 bases from V and 8 bases from J, with 6 bases between. The CDR3 contains 11 residues. CDR1 is SNHLY and CDR2 is FYNNEI in the germline V gene. CDR3 region: CASSDYGTQYF. The CDR3 DNA is TGTGCCAGCAGTGATTATGGTACGCAGTATTTT.